These 17 T cell receptor beta chains were sequenced from one sample in a study of blood T cell repertoires in COVID-19. TCRdb's table, derived via immunoSEQ multiplex PCR, lists solely in-frame clones and lacks some. The sample yields around 130,000 clones, 70% to 80% seen once. What was sequenced was peripheral blood. The source of these receptors is a human donor in a cohort sampled during active COVID-19.

This clone was observed once. Other DNA sequences in this specimen translate into the identical CDR3. The rearrangement links TRBV28 to TRBJ2-7; the match to TRBD1 covers 7 bases. The CDR3 consists of 14 residues. The germline CDR1 and CDR2 sequences are MDHEN and SYDVKM. Losses at the gene ends were 2 bases for V and 0 bases for J; bases not matched to a gene: 1. CDR3 bases: TGTGCCAGCAGTTTACCAGGGGGCTCCTACGAGCAGTACTTC. This gives the protein CASSLPGGSYEQYF.

This chain uses TRBV15 with TRBJ2-1; a possible D gene is TRBD1 (5 bases). V was shortened by 0 bases and J by 8 bases, with 11 bases between the two germline ends. Germline V gene lookup returns CDR1 LNHNV and CDR2 YYDKDF (reference sequence). This CDR3 region has 14 residues. The DNA for the CDR3 is TGTGCCACCAGCAGAGAAGGCAGGGCAGATGAGCAGTTCTTC. Translation: CATSREGRADEQFF. Complete variable domain (other parts from reference TRBV15 and TRBJ2-1): DAMVIQNPRYQVTQFGKPVTLSCSQTLNHNVMYWYQQKSSQAPKLLFHYYDKDFNNEADTPDNFQSRRPNTSFCFLDIRSPGLGDTAMYLCATSREGRADEQFFGPGTRLTVL.

In regard to this clone: The sample holds other DNA sequences that translate to the same CDR3. The chain recombines TRBV18 with TRBJ1-1; D might be TRBD1 (5 bases). Germline CDR1 KGHSH, CDR2 LQKENI. The V end was cut by 2 bases, the J end by 1 base, with 5 bases between. The CDR3 consists of 13 residues. The CDR3: CASSPGQNTEAFF. CDR3 in DNA: TGTGCCAGCTCACCAGGACAGAACACTGAAGCTTTCTTT.

This clone has only a few counts. The chain has TRBV9 and TRBJ1-6; D not certain. The CDR3 extends over 15 amino acids. V lost 0 bases and J lost 4, with 8 bases in between. Germline CDR1 and CDR2: SGDLS and YYNGEE. CDR3 sequence reads: CASSVEGGYNSPLHF. The CDR3, as DNA: TGTGCCAGCAGCGTAGAAGGAGGGTATAATTCACCCCTCCACTTT. The full variable domain, in which reference TRBV9 and TRBJ1-6 provide the parts outside the CDR3, is DSGVTQTPKHLITATGQRVTLRCSPRSGDLSVYWYQQSLDQGLQFLIQYYNGEERAKGNILERFSAQQFPDLHSELNLSSLELGDSALYFCASSVEGGYNSPLHFGNGTRLTVT.

This chain links TRBV6-5 with TRBJ2-7, with TRBD1 matching over 9 bases. This CDR3 comprises 15 residues. Germline V gene sequence: CDR1 MNHEY, CDR2 SVGAGI. The junction had 8 bases not matched to a gene; V was cut back by 7 bases and J by 1 base. The CDR3 is CASTKGQGSSYEQYF. The CDR3 DNA follows: TGTGCCAGCACCAAGGGACAGGGTTCTTCCTACGAGCAGTACTTC.

The chain has TRBV3-1 (or the pseudogene TRBV3-2) and TRBJ2-7; D may be TRBD1 (5 bases). This CDR3 region has 13 residues. Deletions cut 3 bases from V and 3 bases from J, with 9 bases between. The germline V gene has CDR1 LGHDT and CDR2 YNNKEL (reference sequence). CDR3 bases: TGTGCCAGCAGCCACAGGGCTGTCTACGAGCAGTACTTC. This gives the protein CASSHRAVYEQYF.

The rearrangement links TRBV9 to TRBJ1-1; 8 positions match TRBD1. Germline V gene sequence: CDR1 SGDLS, CDR2 YYNGEE. V shed 0 bases and J 4 bases; nucleotides not matched to a gene: 5. There are 15 residues in the CDR3. The CDR3 DNA sequence: TGTGCCAGCAGCGTAGTAGGAGGGACAGGCACTGAAGCTTTCTTT. As protein: CASSVVGGTGTEAFF.

The rearrangement links TRBV19 to TRBJ1-3, with D possibly being TRBD1 (5 bases). The CDR3 consists of 13 residues. Germline CDR1 reads LNHDA; CDR2 reads SQIVND (reference sequence). Trimming removed 6 bases at V and 8 bases at J, with 14 bases between. CDR3 DNA: TGTGCCAGTAGCCCCAGGGAGGAAGACACCATATATTTT. This gives the protein CASSPREEDTIYF.

Only a few counts were recorded for this clone. The CDR3 loop is CASRLRGGYGYTF. As DNA, the CDR3 is TGTGCCAGCAGATTGCGGGGGGGCTATGGCTACACCTTC. This chain uses TRBV5-8 with TRBJ1-2, with D perhaps TRBD1 (5 bases). The CDR3 is 13 amino acids. The germline V gene encodes CDR1 SGHTS and CDR2 YDEGEE. V gave up 5 bases and J gave up 4 bases, with 12 bases separating them.

This clone was detected once. V and J are TRBV30 and TRBJ2-6, with a possible D match to TRBD1 (7 bases). The CDR3 extends over 19 amino acids. CDR1 and CDR2 (germline): GTSNPN, SVGIG (reference sequence). Trimming took off 1 base at V and 3 bases at J, with 22 bases between the two ends. The CDR3 DNA reads TGTGCCTGGAGTGCCTTCCAGGGGGACTTTAGTCGTGGGGCCAACGTCCTGACTTTC. Encoded protein: CAWSAFQGDFSRGANVLTF. Full variable domain (rest looked up from reference TRBV30 and TRBJ2-6): SQTIHQWPATLVQPVGSPLSLECTVEGTSNPNLYWYRQAAGRGLQLLFYSVGIGQISSEVPQNLSASRPQDRQFILSSKKLLLSDSGFYLCAWSAFQGDFSRGANVLTFGAGSRLTVL.

V gene TRBV27 combines with J gene TRBJ2-7; 9 bases agree with TRBD1. The CDR3 loop spans 14 amino acids. Germline V gene lookup returns CDR1 MNHEY and CDR2 SMNVEV (reference sequence). Trimming took 4 bases from V and 7 from J; bases not matched to a gene: 8. The CDR3 sequence is CASSSGTGMGEQYF. The CDR3 nucleotides are TGTGCCAGCAGTTCCGGGACAGGGATGGGAGAGCAGTACTTC.

Concerning this clone itself: Compared with germline, one end of the junction differs, possibly owing to a read error. The chain combines TRBV5-1 with TRBJ2-3, with TRBD1 as a possible D gene (6 bases). The CDR3 consists of 14 residues. Germline V gives CDR1 SGHRS, CDR2 YFSETQ. The CDR3, as DNA: TGCGCCAGCAGCTTGGTGGACAGCAGAGATACGCAGTATTTT. Translation: CASSLVDSRDTQYF.

The chain recombines TRBV10-3 with TRBJ2-1, with 10 positions matching TRBD2. CDR1 is ENHRY and CDR2 is SYGVKD in the germline V gene. The CDR3 has 20 amino acids. With 0 bases clipped from V and 4 bases from J, the junction kept 15 bases outside the gene matches. The CDR3: CAISESELAGGLRVYNEQFF. The DNA for the CDR3 is TGTGCCATCAGTGAGTCGGAGTTAGCGGGGGGCTTACGCGTTTACAATGAGCAGTTCTTC.

This clone has just a few counts. The rearrangement uses TRBV4-2 and TRBJ2-3; TRBD1 is a possible D gene (5 bases). CDR1 and CDR2 (germline): LGHNA, YNFKEQ. The CDR3 has 15 residues. Trimming took off 0 bases at V and 10 bases at J, with 17 bases between the two ends. CDR3: CASSQDSTSTGAQYF. CDR3 coding DNA: TGTGCCAGCAGCCAAGATTCGACCAGCACAGGTGCGCAGTATTTT.

This clone has more than one count but fewer than ten. The chain combines TRBV6-6 with TRBJ1-6, with a tentative D call TRBD1 (6 bases). The CDR3 has 14 amino acids. V was trimmed by 4 bases and J by 7 bases, leaving 11 bases between them. Germline V gene lookup returns CDR1 MNHNY and CDR2 SVGAGI (reference sequence). The CDR3 spells CASSLGQGNSPLHF. DNA for the CDR3: TGTGCCAGCAGTTTAGGGCAGGGGAATTCACCCCTCCACTTT.

The V gene is TRBV15, the J gene TRBJ2-7; D is possibly TRBD1 (6 bases). CDR1 is LNHNV and CDR2 is YYDKDF in the germline V gene (reference sequence). Trimming cost V 5 bases and J 2 bases, with 13 bases left between them. The CDR3 has 14 amino acids. CDR3 coding DNA: TGTGCCACCAGCTTTGAGACAGGAGCCTACGAGCAGTACTTC. This sequence encodes CATSFETGAYEQYF. Looking up the rest from reference TRBV15 and TRBJ2-7 gives the full variable domain: DAMVIQNPRYQVTQFGKPVTLSCSQTLNHNVMYWYQQKSSQAPKLLFHYYDKDFNNEADTPDNFQSRRPNTSFCFLDIRSPGLGDTAMYLCATSFETGAYEQYFGPGTRLTVT.

This clone was detected only a few times. The chain uses TRBV6-4 and TRBJ1-6; 9 bases are shared with TRBD1. After removal of 5 bases from V and 5 bases from J, the junction contained 7 bases not matched to a gene. This CDR3 region has 16 residues. Germline loops: CDR1 MRHNA, CDR2 SNTAGT. This CDR3 is CASSYSGTGNNSPLHF. The CDR3, as DNA: TGTGCCAGCAGTTATTCCGGGACAGGGAATAATTCACCCCTCCACTTT.